A selection of T cell receptor beta chains follows, all from one sample in a study of blood T cell repertoires in COVID-19. Generated by immunoSEQ multiplex PCR, the TCRdb table keeps only in-frame clones and is missing some. The sample shows 300,000 to 350,000 clones, approximately 83% of them seen only once. Sequenced material: PBMCs or T cells enriched from blood (not recorded which). The source is a man under 40 who had recovered from COVID-19. Both conserved end residues are part of each CDR3. A D gene is named only where the DNA matches it firmly. A clone size is listed for some rows: how often the clone was seen (once, few, many), or a class if it is expanded.

v_gene	d_gene	j_gene	abundance	CDR3aa	CDR3nt
TRBV5-1	TRBD1	TRBJ2-5	.	CASSWAGQGVETQYF	TGCGCCAGCAGCTGGGCGGGACAGGGTGTGGAGACCCAGTACTTC
TRBV5-5	.	TRBJ1-2	.	CASSKDTGRSNYGYTF	TGTGCCAGCAGCAAAGACACAGGCAGAAGTAACTATGGCTACACCTTC
TRBV4-1	.	TRBJ2-5	.	CASSQARQETQYF	TGCGCCAGCAGCCAAGCTCGGCAAGAGACCCAGTACTTC
TRBV7-3	TRBD2	TRBJ2-1	.	CASSLGLAGVASYNEQFF	TGTGCCAGCAGCCTCGGACTAGCGGGGGTCGCGTCCTACAATGAGCAGTTCTTC
TRBV6-5	.	TRBJ2-7	.	CASSRISGEQYF	TGTGCCAGCAGCCGAATAAGCGGAGAGCAGTACTTC
TRBV7-2	.	TRBJ1-1	.	CASRHAGMTEAFF	TGTGCCAGCAGGCATGCAGGGATGACTGAAGCTTTCTTT
TRBV19	TRBD1	TRBJ2-1	.	CASSVGQGMTDEQFF	TGTGCCAGTAGTGTGGGACAGGGGATGACCGATGAGCAGTTCTTC
TRBV27	.	TRBJ1-1	.	CASSFTAMNTEAFF	TGTGCCAGCAGTTTCACAGCCATGAACACTGAAGCTTTCTTT
TRBV5-1	.	TRBJ2-4	.	CASSLAAGAAKNIQYF	TGCGCCAGCAGCTTGGCGGCGGGGGCGGCCAAAAACATTCAGTACTTC
TRBV5-1	TRBD1	TRBJ2-3	.	CASSFWDRDTDTQYF	TGCGCCAGCAGCTTCTGGGACAGGGACACAGATACGCAGTATTTT
TRBV6-5	.	TRBJ1-1	.	CASSTSVLNTEAFF	TGTGCCAGCAGCACCAGTGTCTTGAACACTGAAGCTTTCTTT
TRBV18	.	TRBJ2-2	.	CASSPVPGGSNTGELFF	TGTGCCAGCTCACCGGTTCCGGGGGGCTCGAACACCGGGGAGCTGTTTTTT
TRBV6-2/TRBV6-3	TRBD1	TRBJ1-5	.	CASSGTVNQPQHF	TGTGCCAGCAGTGGGACAGTCAATCAGCCCCAGCATTTT
TRBV2	TRBD1	TRBJ2-2	.	CASSGNRGTGELFF	TGTGCCAGCAGTGGGAACAGGGGGACCGGGGAGCTGTTTTTT
TRBV7-8	.	TRBJ2-3	.	CASSFSSTDTQYF	TGTGCCAGCAGCTTCTCGTCCACAGATACGCAGTATTTT
TRBV27	TRBD1	TRBJ2-3	.	CASSRTRQGGTDTQYF	TGTGCCAGCAGTCGAACGAGACAGGGCGGCACAGATACGCAGTATTTT
TRBV3-1/TRBV3-2	TRBD2	TRBJ2-5	once	CASSQDFQRGGLETQYF	TGTGCCAGCAGCCAAGACTTCCAGCGGGGGGGCTTAGAGACCCAGTACTTC
TRBV6-6	TRBD2	TRBJ2-7	once	CASRTSGILNGEQYF	TGTGCCAGCAGGACTAGCGGCATTCTGAACGGCGAGCAGTACTTC
TRBV24-1	TRBD1	TRBJ1-5	few	CATSGRTGGGNQPQHF	TGTGCCACCAGTGGCCGAACAGGGGGCGGCAATCAGCCCCAGCATTTT
TRBV2	TRBD1	TRBJ1-4	.	CASRRQGATNEKLFF	TGTGCCAGCAGGAGACAGGGCGCAACTAATGAAAAACTGTTTTTT
TRBV9	.	TRBJ2-2	.	CASSVAASTGELFF	TGTGCCAGCAGCGTAGCAGCGAGCACCGGGGAGCTGTTTTTT
TRBV9	.	TRBJ1-1	once	CASSVGRQLNTEAFF	TGTGCCAGCAGCGTAGGGCGACAGTTGAACACTGAAGCTTTCTTT
TRBV21-1	.	TRBJ1-2	.	CASSRVGQDKTRGYTF	TGTGCCAGCAGCAGGGTCGGACAGGACAAAACCAGAGGCTACACCTTC
TRBV2	TRBD1	TRBJ2-7	.	CASSVARDRGSYEQYF	TGTGCCAGCAGTGTTGCTCGGGACAGGGGTTCCTACGAGCAGTACTTC
TRBV18	TRBD1	TRBJ1-1	.	CASSPPGSRGASNTEAFF	TGTGCCAGCTCACCACCGGGGAGCAGGGGGGCCTCGAACACTGAAGCTTTCTTT
TRBV7-9	.	TRBJ1-5	.	CASSFSEGGQPQHF	TGTGCCAGCAGCTTCTCGGAGGGCGGTCAGCCCCAGCATTTT
TRBV19	TRBD2	TRBJ2-5	few	CASRSNGLAVETQYF	TGTGCCAGTAGATCGAATGGACTAGCTGTGGAGACCCAGTACTTC
TRBV3-1/TRBV3-2	TRBD1	TRBJ1-2	.	CASSPRDRGNGYTF	TGTGCCAGCAGCCCCAGGGACAGGGGAAATGGCTACACCTTC
TRBV28	.	TRBJ1-3	.	CASSFIYSGNTIYF	TGTGCCAGCAGTTTCATCTACTCTGGAAACACCATATATTTT
TRBV3-1/TRBV3-2	.	TRBJ1-5	.	CASSQGVLSNQPQHF	TGTGCCAGCAGCCAAGGCGTACTAAGCAATCAGCCCCAGCATTTT
TRBV6-5	TRBD1	TRBJ1-3	.	CASTPTGGGGNTIYF	TGTGCCAGCACTCCAACAGGGGGAGGTGGAAACACCATATATTTT
TRBV7-2	TRBD1	TRBJ2-5	.	CASSLTGTGGYETQYF	TGTGCCAGCAGCTTAACCGGGACAGGGGGCTACGAGACCCAGTACTTC
TRBV5-1	.	TRBJ1-2	.	CASRFAPGNYGYTF	TGCGCCAGCCGGTTCGCCCCGGGTAACTATGGCTACACCTTC
TRBV6-5	.	TRBJ2-7	.	CASSRSNYEQYF	TGTGCCAGCAGCCGAAGCAACTACGAGCAGTACTTC
TRBV20-1	.	TRBJ1-5	.	CSASGQEGQPQHF	TGCAGTGCTAGTGGGCAGGAGGGTCAGCCCCAGCATTTT
TRBV30	.	TRBJ1-5	.	CAWTAWGDREGNQPQHF	TGTGCCTGGACCGCGTGGGGGGACCGAGAGGGAAATCAGCCCCAGCATTTT
TRBV19	TRBD1	TRBJ2-5	once	CASRDRGKGETQYF	TGTGCCAGTAGAGACAGGGGAAAGGGGGAGACCCAGTACTTC
TRBV7-3	.	TRBJ2-1	.	CASSLTSFSEQFF	TGTGCCAGCAGCTTAACTTCCTTTAGTGAGCAGTTCTTC
TRBV5-1	.	TRBJ1-2	.	CASSLFPRRGNYGYTF	TGCGCCAGCAGCTTGTTTCCTCGGCGAGGGAACTATGGCTACACCTTC
TRBV13	.	TRBJ1-2	.	CASSSGGGSGYTF	TGTGCCAGCAGCTCCGGAGGAGGAAGCGGCTACACCTTC
TRBV24-1	.	TRBJ1-2	.	CATSDSSYGYTF	TGTGCCACCAGTGACTCGAGTTATGGCTACACCTTC
TRBV9	TRBD1	TRBJ1-5	.	CASIIESRDRGRNDSNQPQHF	TGTGCCAGCATAATTGAGAGCCGGGACAGGGGCCGAAATGATAGCAATCAGCCCCAGCATTTT
TRBV6-6	.	TRBJ1-2	.	CASSYSRDGYTF	TGTGCCAGCAGTTACTCACGGGATGGCTACACCTTC
TRBV29-1	TRBD1	TRBJ2-7	.	CSVEGGTALSYEQYF	TGCAGCGTTGAAGGGGGGACAGCTTTATCCTACGAGCAGTACTTC
TRBV30	.	TRBJ1-6	.	CAWSRRGSRNSPLHF	TGTGCCTGGAGTAGACGGGGGTCACGGAATTCACCCCTCCACTTT
TRBV3-1/TRBV3-2	.	TRBJ2-6	.	CASSLTTGSGANVLTF	TGTGCCAGCAGCCTAACTACAGGATCTGGGGCCAACGTCCTGACTTTC
TRBV5-1	.	TRBJ2-7	.	CASRYSDRPTYEQYF	TGCGCCAGCAGGTATTCCGACAGGCCCACCTACGAGCAGTACTTC
TRBV5-4	TRBD1	TRBJ2-3	.	CASSGGQVTDTQYF	TGTGCCAGCAGCGGTGGACAGGTCACAGATACGCAGTATTTT
TRBV19	.	TRBJ1-2	.	CASNDRDSTNYGYTF	TGTGCCAGTAATGACCGGGACTCAACTAACTATGGCTACACCTTC
TRBV4-1	TRBD2	TRBJ2-3	.	CASSQDRAGGTDTQYF	TGCGCCAGCAGCCAAGATAGGGCGGGGGGCACAGATACGCAGTATTTT
TRBV18	TRBD1	TRBJ2-5	.	CASSRQWRGGTAQGDETQYF	TGTGCCAGCTCCCGACAATGGAGAGGTGGTACCGCGCAGGGGGATGAGACCCAGTACTTC
TRBV28	TRBD1	TRBJ1-3	.	CASSPGGARGNTIYF	TGTGCCAGCAGCCCAGGGGGCGCGAGGGGAAACACCATATATTTT
TRBV12-5	.	TRBJ1-2	.	CASGFQGIYGYTF	TGTGCTAGTGGTTTTCAGGGGATCTATGGCTACACCTTC
TRBV9	.	TRBJ1-1	.	CASSDSLTVNTEAFF	TGTGCCAGCAGCGATTCTCTGACAGTGAACACTGAAGCTTTCTTT
TRBV7-8	TRBD1	TRBJ2-7	.	CASSRDRGRNEQYF	TGTGCCAGCAGCCGAGACAGGGGGCGTAACGAGCAGTACTTC
TRBV13	.	TRBJ2-3	few	CASRQESTDTQYF	TGTGCCAGCAGACAGGAGAGCACAGATACGCAGTATTTT
TRBV10-3	.	TRBJ1-1	.	CAISDSTGKNTEAFF	TGTGCCATCAGTGACTCGACAGGAAAGAACACTGAAGCTTTCTTT